This TCR beta chain was identified during a study of blood T cell repertoires in COVID-19. For the study at large: Material from acute and convalescent COVID-19 was sourced from the United States, Italy and Spain. T cells, B-cell-depleted T cells, or PBMCs provided the cDNA or gDNA that served as material.

This CDR3 contains 12 residues. Germline-derived CDR1 and CDR2 are KGHDR and SFDVKD. Trimming cost V 1 base and J 5 bases, with 2 bases left between them. As processed by the authors: Reference gene primer amplification yielded estimated nucleated cell counts. Profiling relied on immunoSEQ multiplex PCR, and the TCRdb table lists in-frame clones only, not all of them. V and J calls and clone size follow that table, whereas D and trimming were derived from the DNA. This repertoire shows under 70,000 clones, roughly 88% found once; its top ten account for around 6.4%. This clonotype was obtained from a woman between 65 and 79 years old with acute or convalescent COVID-19. This rearrangement joins TRBV24-1 to TRBJ1-5; D uncertain. Source material: peripheral blood. The CDR3 is CATSDFDQPQHF. As DNA, the CDR3 is TGTGCCACCAGTGATTTCGATCAGCCCCAGCATTTT.